This T cell receptor (beta chain) came from a study of control samples from healthy donors and cancer patients. Germline loops: CDR1 SGHVS, CDR2 FQNEAQ. This CDR3 has 15 residues. J gave up 3 bases and V 1 base, and 4 bases lay outside the gene matches. Clones were sequenced by immunoSEQ multiplex PCR, and TCRdb holds only the in-frame ones, with some missing. The sample carries about 63,000 clones, about 87% recorded once. The sample was PBMCs. The chain uses TRBV7-8 and TRBJ2-7, with 9 bases identical to TRBD2. The receptor was isolated from a woman in her sixties with lung cancer. The CDR3 nucleotides read TGTGCCAGCAGCTTAGGGGCGGGGGGGCTCTACGAGCAGTACTTC. Its protein is CASSLGAGGLYEQYF.